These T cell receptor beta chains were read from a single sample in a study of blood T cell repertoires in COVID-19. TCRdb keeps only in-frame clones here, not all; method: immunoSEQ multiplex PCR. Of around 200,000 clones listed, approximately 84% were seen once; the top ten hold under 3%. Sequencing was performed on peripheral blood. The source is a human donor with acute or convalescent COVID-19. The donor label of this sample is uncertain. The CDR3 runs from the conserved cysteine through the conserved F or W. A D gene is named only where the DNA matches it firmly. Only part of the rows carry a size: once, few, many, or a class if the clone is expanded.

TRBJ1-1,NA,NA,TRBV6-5,TGTGCCAGCAGGGGGGGAATGGACACTGAAGCTTTCTTT,CASRGGMDTEAFF
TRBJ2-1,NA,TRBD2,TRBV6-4,TGTGCCAGCAGTGATGTAGCGGGAGATTACAATGAGCAGTTCTTC,CASSDVAGDYNEQFF
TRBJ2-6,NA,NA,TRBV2,TGTGCCAGCAGTGTTTCCTCCTCTGGGGCCAACGTCCTGACTTTC,CASSVSSSGANVLTF
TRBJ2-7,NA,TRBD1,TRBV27,TGTGCCAGCAGTACCTCCCCAGGGACAGAGTACTTC,CASSTSPGTEYF
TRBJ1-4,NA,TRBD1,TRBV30,TGTGCCTGGAGTGTCACCGGAAGGGGGCCCTATGAAAAACTGTTTTTT,CAWSVTGRGPYEKLFF
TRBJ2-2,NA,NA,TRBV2,TGTGCCAGCAGCGCCGAGGGTGGCACCGGGGAGCTGTTTTTT,CASSAEGGTGELFF
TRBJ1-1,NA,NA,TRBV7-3,TGTGCCAGCAGCGTTAACAGGGATCGAGCTACTGAAGCTTTCTTT,CASSVNRDRATEAFF
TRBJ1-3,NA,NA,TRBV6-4,TGTGCCAGCAGCTCCCGCGGGGATCTCTCTGGAAACACCATATATTTT,CASSSRGDLSGNTIYF
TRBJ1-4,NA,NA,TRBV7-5,TGTGCCAGAAGCTCCCCGGAAAAACTGTTTTTT,CARSSPEKLFF
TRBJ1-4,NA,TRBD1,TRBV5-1,TGCGCCAGCCATACAGGGGGCCCTAATGAAAAACTGTTTTTT,CASHTGGPNEKLFF
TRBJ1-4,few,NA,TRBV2,TGTGCCAGCAGAGAAAATAACAGGGTTGAAAAACTGTTTTTT,CASRENNRVEKLFF
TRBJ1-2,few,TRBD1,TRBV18,TGTGCCAGCTCACCCCGACAGGGGGTGAGCGGCTACACCTTC,CASSPRQGVSGYTF
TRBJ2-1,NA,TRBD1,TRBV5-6,TGTGCCAGCAGCTTGGAAGGACAGGGGTACAATGAGCAGTTCTTC,CASSLEGQGYNEQFF
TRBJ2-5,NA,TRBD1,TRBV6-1,TGTGCCAGCAGTGAACGGACAGGGAGGGAGACCCAGTACTTC,CASSERTGRETQYF
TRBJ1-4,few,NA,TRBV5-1,TGCGCCAGCAGCTTGTATTGGAGGGCCGCAACTAATGAAAAACTGTTTTTT,CASSLYWRAATNEKLFF
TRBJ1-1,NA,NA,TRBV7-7,TGTGCTAGCAGCCAGTACCAGGGAAACACTGAAGCTTTCTTT,CASSQYQGNTEAFF
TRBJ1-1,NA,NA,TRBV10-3,TGTGCCACGTTTGACACAGGCCGGAACACTGAAGCTTTCTTT,CATFDTGRNTEAFF
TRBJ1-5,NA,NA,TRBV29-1,TGCAGCGTTGGTGGGGGGGCCCCTGGTCCCCAGCATTTT,CSVGGGAPGPQHF
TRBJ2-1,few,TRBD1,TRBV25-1,TGTGCCAGCAGTGAATATAAGGGACAGGGTGAGAATGAGCAGTTCTTC,CASSEYKGQGENEQFF
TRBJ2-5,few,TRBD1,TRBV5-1,TGCGCCAGCAGCGGACAGGGTTCCCAAGAGACCCAGTACTTC,CASSGQGSQETQYF
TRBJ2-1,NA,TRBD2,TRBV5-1,TGCGCCAGCAGCTTCCCGGGAGGGCCGGGCAATGAGCAGTTCTTC,CASSFPGGPGNEQFF
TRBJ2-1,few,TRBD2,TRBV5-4,TGTGCCAGCAACCGACTAGCGGCCGACAATGAGCAGTTCTTC,CASNRLAADNEQFF
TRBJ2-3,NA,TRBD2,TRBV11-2,TGTGCCAGCAGCCTTACTAGCGGGAGCCCCACAGATACGCAGTATTTT,CASSLTSGSPTDTQYF
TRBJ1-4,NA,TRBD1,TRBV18,TGTGCCAGCTCACCACCCGGACAGGGGAATGAAAAACTGTTTTTT,CASSPPGQGNEKLFF
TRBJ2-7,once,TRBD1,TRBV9,TGTGCCAGCAGCTCGACCGGGACAGGGGACGGGAACGAGCAGTACTTC,CASSSTGTGDGNEQYF
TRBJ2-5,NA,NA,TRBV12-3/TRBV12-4,TGTGCCAGCAGTTTGAAGAGGCAAGAGACCCAGTACTTC,CASSLKRQETQYF
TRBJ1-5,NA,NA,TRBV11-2,TGTGCCAGCAGTCCTTCCCCGAGTCAGCCCCAGCATTTT,CASSPSPSQPQHF
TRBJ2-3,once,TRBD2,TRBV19,TGTGCCAGTAGTATCGACCCGACTAGCTCCAAAGATACGCAGTATTTT,CASSIDPTSSKDTQYF
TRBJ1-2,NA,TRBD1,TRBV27,TGTGCCAGCAGCCGGACAGGGGGTTATGGCTACACCTTC,CASSRTGGYGYTF
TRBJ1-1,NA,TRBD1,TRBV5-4,TGTGCCAGCAGACCCGGGGGAGGAGGGGGCCGAGGGAACACTGAAGCTTTCTTT,CASRPGGGGGRGNTEAFF
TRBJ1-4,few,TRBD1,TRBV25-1,TGTGCCAGCAGCGTACAGGGGGCTCGGGAAAAACTGTTTTTT,CASSVQGAREKLFF
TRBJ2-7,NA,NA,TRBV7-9,TGTGCCAGCAGCTTAGCGGGGGGCGAGCAGTACTTC,CASSLAGGEQYF
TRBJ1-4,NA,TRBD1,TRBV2,TGTGCCAGCAGGCCGGGACAGACCTCAACTAATGAAAAACTGTTTTTT,CASRPGQTSTNEKLFF
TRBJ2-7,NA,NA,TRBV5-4,TGTGCCAGCAGCTTGCCAGGGCCGGCCTACGAGCAGTACTTC,CASSLPGPAYEQYF
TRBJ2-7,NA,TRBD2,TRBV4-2,TGTGCCAGCAGCGAACTAGCGGGGGGGTCCTACGAGCAGTACTTC,CASSELAGGSYEQYF
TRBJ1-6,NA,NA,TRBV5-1,TGCGCCAGCAGCCGAACGGGGTTGAATTCACCCCTCCACTTT,CASSRTGLNSPLHF
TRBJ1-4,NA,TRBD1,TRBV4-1,TGCGCCAGCAGCCAAGTTGTATCCCGGGGGGACAGGGGTGAAAAACTGTTTTTT,CASSQVVSRGDRGEKLFF
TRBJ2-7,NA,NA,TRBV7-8,TGTGCCAGCAGCCCCACCGGGGTTACCTACGAGCAGTACTTC,CASSPTGVTYEQYF
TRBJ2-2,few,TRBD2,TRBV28,TGTGCCAGCAGTTCCCGGACTAGCGTCCCGAGCGGAAAGACCGGGGAGCTGTTTTTT,CASSSRTSVPSGKTGELFF
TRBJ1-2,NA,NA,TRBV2,TGTGCCAGCAGTTTACAGGTTTACTATGGCTACACCTTC,CASSLQVYYGYTF
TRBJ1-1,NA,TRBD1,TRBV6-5,TGTGCCAGCAGTTCCCTCAGACAGGGGAACACTGAAGCTTTCTTT,CASSSLRQGNTEAFF